This T cell receptor (beta chain) was documented in a study of blood T cell repertoires in COVID-19. Turning to the study itself: There were acute and convalescent COVID-19 samples, and they came from the United States, Italy and Spain. PBMCs, B-cell-depleted T cells, or T cells were the source of the cDNA or gDNA that made up the material.

Enrolled during active infection, Seattle patients were then followed longitudinally. There are a few counts of this clone. Trimming shortened V by 6 bases and J by 5 bases, and 13 bases separated the two germline ends. The CDR3 loop spans 13 amino acids. Germline V lookup: CDR1 MNHNY, CDR2 SVGAGI (reference sequence). Generated by immunoSEQ multiplex PCR, the TCRdb table keeps only in-frame clones and is missing some. The top ten hold more than 9% of the sample, which has about 370,000 clones, more than 75% seen once. The chain links TRBV6-6 to TRBJ1-1; possible D gene TRBD1, 6 bases. The source is a woman aged 25 to 45 with COVID-19, enrolled during active disease. The sequenced sample consisted of peripheral blood. In nucleotides, the CDR3 is TGTGCCAGCAGGAGACAGGACTTTACTGAAGCTTTCTTT. It specifies CASRRQDFTEAFF.